The 23 T cell receptor beta chains below were found in one sample sequenced in a study of T cells in Graves' hyperthyroidism and ophthalmopathy. RNA transcripts yielded amplified TCR beta CDR3 regions. The TCR CDR3 was amplified in a first-round RT-PCR using the HTBI primer set. TCRdb re-derived calls from the multiplex PCR reads in MiXCR, one entry per CDR3 protein. Altogether approximately 530,000 distinct CDR3 sequences are present, just under 20% being singletons, with the ten largest covering roughly 44%. Sample: blood. The receptor source for this set is a man between 35 and 55 years old with Graves' ophthalmopathy.

CDR3 in DNA: TGTGCCAGCAGTTCCCCGGGACACTACGAGCAGTACTTC. Translation gives CASSSPGHYEQYF. V and J are TRBV12-3 or TRBV12-4 and TRBJ2-7, with TRBD1 as a possible D gene (6 bases). CDR3 length equals 13 residues. The ends were cut back, 4 bases at V and 3 bases at J, with 10 bases in the middle.

Ten or more counts support this clonotype. The chain joins TRBV28 to TRBJ1-5; no firm D call. The CDR3 runs to 15 residues. In germline, CDR1 is MDHEN, CDR2 SYDVKM. Trimming left V 6 bases short and J 4 bases short, with 16 bases between. CDR3 nucleotide sequence: TGTGCCAGCAGGACCCCCGACGGGAGAAATCAGCCCCAGCATTTT. It is translated as CASRTPDGRNQPQHF.

The chain employs TRBV5-1 and TRBJ1-4; 7 bases are a match to TRBD1. From germline, CDR1 is SGHRS and CDR2 YFSETQ. With V trimmed by 3 bases and J by 8 bases, 4 bases remained unmatched. CDR3 size: 13 residues. The CDR3 nucleotides read TGCGCCAGCAGCTCCACAGGGGAAGAAAAACTGTTTTTT. This sequence encodes CASSSTGEEKLFF.

The gene calls are TRBV7-9 and TRBJ1-6; TRBD1 matches 10 bases. V lost 3 bases and J lost 8; bases outside the gene matches: 4. Germline V gene sequence: CDR1 SEHNR, CDR2 FQNEAQ (reference sequence). The CDR3 length is 15 residues. CDR3 bases: TGTGCCAGCAGCTTCGGACAGGGGGTGTATTCACCCCTCCACTTT. It yields the protein CASSFGQGVYSPLHF.

Concerning this clonotype itself: Given a much more abundant clone one base away, this may be a read error. This chain connects TRBV6-2 or TRBV6-3 to TRBJ1-1, with D unclear. CDR1 and CDR2 from the germline V gene are MNHEY and SVGEGT. This CDR3 has 11 residues. As DNA, the CDR3 is TGTGCCATCAGTATGAGTTTTGAAGCTTTCTTT. Translated, it gives CAISMSFEAFF.

This clonotype has ten or more counts. This chain uses TRBV7-9 with TRBJ2-1, with D unresolved. Germline V lookup: CDR1 SEHNR, CDR2 FQNEAQ (reference sequence). The CDR3 covers 11 residues. V was pared by 7 bases and J by 5 bases, with 6 bases between. The CDR3 DNA is TGTGCCAGCACTATCCACAATGAGCAGTTCTTC. Translated: CASTIHNEQFF.

The sample holds many counts of this clonotype. V gene TRBV28 combines with J gene TRBJ1-5; D is uncertain. Trimming removed 5 bases at V and 6 bases at J, with 11 bases between. This CDR3 spans 13 amino acids. Germline lookup yields CDR1 MDHEN and CDR2 SYDVKM. The CDR3 loop is CASSPSRLQPQHF. CDR3 bases: TGTGCCAGCAGTCCTAGTCGTCTTCAGCCCCAGCATTTT. Together with reference TRBV28 and TRBJ1-5, the CDR3 gives the full variable domain: DVKVTQSSRYLVKRTGEKVFLECVQDMDHENMFWYRQDPGLGLRLIYFSYDVKMKEKGDIPEGYSVSREKKERFSLILESASTNQTSMYLCASSPSRLQPQHFGDGTRLSIL.

The genes are TRBV30 and TRBJ2-7; 10 nucleotides agree with TRBD2. CDR3 length equals 15 residues. The ends lost 4 bases at V and 6 bases at J; junction bases unmatched: 12. CDR1 and CDR2 (germline): GTSNPN, SVGIG (reference sequence). CDR3: CAWTPGTSVLSEQYF. DNA for the CDR3: TGTGCCTGGACCCCCGGGACTAGCGTCCTCTCCGAGCAGTACTTC. Together with reference TRBV30 and TRBJ2-7, the CDR3 gives the full variable domain: SQTIHQWPATLVQPVGSPLSLECTVEGTSNPNLYWYRQAAGRGLQLLFYSVGIGQISSEVPQNLSASRPQDRQFILSSKKLLLSDSGFYLCAWTPGTSVLSEQYFGPGTRLTVT.

This clonotype was detected a few times. The chain employs TRBV9 and TRBJ2-2; D possibly corresponds to TRBD1 (6 bases). The CDR3 consists of 15 residues. V was cut by 3 bases and J by 6 bases, with 15 bases left in between. The germline CDR1 and CDR2 sequences are SGDLS and YYNGEE. CDR3 protein: CASSAQGKGAGELFF. Written as DNA, the CDR3 is TGTGCCAGCAGCGCACAGGGAAAGGGTGCCGGGGAGCTGTTTTTT.

There are many counts of this clonotype. This chain uses TRBV3-1 with TRBJ2-5; the match to TRBD2 covers 7 bases. Germline V gene data show CDR1 as LGHDT and CDR2 as YNNKEL (reference sequence). This CDR3 is 16 amino acids long. Trimming took 0 bases from V and 5 from J; bases not matched to a gene: 9. CDR3 loop: CASSQDAGLEGETQYF. CDR3 nucleotide sequence: TGTGCCAGCAGCCAAGATGCCGGACTAGAGGGCGAGACCCAGTACTTC.

On this clonotype: Since a much larger clone is just one base distant, this may be a read error. The J gene is TRBJ2-7, the V gene TRBV7-9; a weak D match, TRBD2 (5 bases). The germline V gene encodes CDR1 SEHNR and CDR2 FQNEAQ (reference sequence). The CDR3 consists of 16 residues. V was pared by 5 bases and J by 5 bases, with 22 bases between. Here the CDR3 reads CASSVTLGRRTDEQYF. The CDR3, as DNA: TGTGCCAGCAGCGTCACGTTGGGGAGAAGAACGGACGAGCAGTACTTC.

The rearrangement links TRBV28 to TRBJ1-2; D remains unclear. The CDR3 sequence is 14 residues long. The ends were cut back, 9 bases at V and 4 bases at J, with 18 bases in the middle. Germline CDR1 and CDR2: MDHEN and SYDVKM. CDR3 residues: CASSAPLRGYGYTF. As DNA, the CDR3 is TGTGCCAGTAGCGCCCCCCTACGGGGCTATGGCTACACCTTC.

The chain recombines TRBV5-1 with TRBJ2-3; 9 positions match TRBD1. The CDR3 contains 16 residues. Germline V gene sequence: CDR1 SGHRS, CDR2 YFSETQ. The V segment lost 4 bases and the J segment 2 bases; nucleotides outside the gene matches: 8. The CDR3 nucleotides are TGCGCCAGCAGCCCCCCGACAGGGGGTTCCACAGATACGCAGTATTTT. Residues: CASSPPTGGSTDTQYF. The full variable domain, with the rest looked up from reference TRBV5-1 and TRBJ2-3, is KAGVTQTPRYLIKTRGQQVTLSCSPISGHRSVSWYQQTPGQGLQFLFEYFSETQRNKGNFPGRFSGRQFSNSRSEMNVSTLELGDSALYLCASSPPTGGSTDTQYFGPGTRLTVL.

Ten or more counts support this clonotype. The V call is TRBV28, the J call TRBJ2-5; D gene ambiguous. V lost 8 bases and J lost 2, with 12 bases in between. This CDR3 is 13 amino acids long. CDR1 and CDR2 from the germline V gene are MDHEN and SYDVKM. CDR3 sequence (DNA): TGTGCCAGCGGCTTGGACCCGCAAGAGACCCAGTACTTC. Translating gives CASGLDPQETQYF.

The rearrangement uses TRBV7-9 and TRBJ2-1, with D perhaps given as TRBD1 or TRBD2 (5 bases each). V was pared by 5 bases and J by 5 bases, with 19 bases between. Germline V lookup: CDR1 SEHNR, CDR2 FQNEAQ (reference sequence). There are 16 residues in the CDR3. The CDR3 region is CASSARMGPTDNEQFF. CDR3 DNA sequence: TGTGCCAGCAGCGCCCGAATGGGACCGACGGACAATGAGCAGTTCTTC.

Details on this clonotype: A much larger clone differs from this one at a single base, so this may be a read error. J is TRBJ1-2 and V is TRBV18; TRBD1 matches 7 bases. The CDR3 is made up of 14 amino acids. The germline gives CDR1 KGHSH, CDR2 LQKENI. The CDR3 region has the DNA TGTGCCAGCTCACCAGACAGGGTGGGCTATGACTACACCTTC. Protein: CASSPDRVGYDYTF. The variable domain in full, completed from reference TRBV18 and TRBJ1-2, reads NAGVMQNPRHLVRRRGQEARLRCSPMKGHSHVYWYRQLPEEGLKFMVYLQKENIIDESGMPKERFSAEFPKEGPSILRIQQVVRGDSAAYFCASSPDRVGYDYTFGSGTRLTVV.

The table lists this clonotype with a few counts. In DNA, the CDR3 is TGTGCCTCGACGCGGACAGGGAACTATGGCTACACCTTC. Translated: CASTRTGNYGYTF. The rearrangement uses TRBV6-1 and TRBJ1-2, with 8 bases that match TRBD1. Germline CDR1 and CDR2: MNHNS and SASEGT. This CDR3 comprises 13 residues. V was clipped by 11 bases and J by 2 bases; unmatched bases: 7.

This clonotype appeared a few times. The V call is TRBV7-9, the J call TRBJ1-3; D is undetermined. Trimming pared 1 base from V and 4 bases from J, leaving 14 bases between. The germline CDR1 and CDR2 sequences are SEHNR and FQNEAQ (reference sequence). The CDR3 consists of 16 residues. Here the CDR3 reads CASSLGHERSGNTIYF. The CDR3 DNA reads TGTGCCAGCAGCTTAGGGCATGAGCGCTCAGGAAACACCATATATTTT.

This clonotype was counted a few times. This chain uses TRBV9 with TRBJ2-3; 7 bases fit TRBD2. After removal of 3 bases from V and 4 bases from J, the junction contained 2 bases not matched to a gene. CDR3 length: 13 amino acids. Germline V CDR1 and CDR2: SGDLS, YYNGEE. In nucleotides, the CDR3 is TGTGCCAGCAGCGAACTAGCGTCAGATACGCAGTATTTT. Its protein product is CASSELASDTQYF.

This clonotype has just a few counts. The rearrangement uses TRBV4-2 and TRBJ2-2; perhaps TRBD1 as D (5 bases). Trimming stripped 1 base from V and 0 bases from J, with 9 bases between. CDR1 is LGHNA, CDR2 YNFKEQ, per germline. This CDR3 region has 16 residues. The CDR3 loop is CASSQGAGPNTGELFF. The CDR3, as DNA: TGTGCCAGCAGCCAAGGGGCAGGGCCGAACACCGGGGAGCTGTTTTTT.

The chain has TRBV7-8 and TRBJ2-1; 8 bases map to TRBD2. Trimming removed 4 bases from V and 8 bases from J; junction bases left unmatched: 7. The CDR3 is 14 amino acids. In germline, CDR1 is SGHVS, CDR2 FQNEAQ. CDR3 coding DNA: TGTGCCAGCAGCTCAGGGACTAGAGGCTATGAGCAGTTCTTC. Amino acids: CASSSGTRGYEQFF.

In this sample, this clonotype turned up many times. The chain has TRBV30 and TRBJ1-2, with TRBD1 as a possible D gene (6 bases). Trimming took off 0 bases at V and 14 bases at J, with 13 bases between the two ends. Looked up from germline, CDR1 is GTSNPN and CDR2 is SVGIG (reference sequence). The length of the CDR3 is 11 residues. The CDR3 reads CAWSVSGVWTF. CDR3 coding DNA: TGTGCCTGGAGTGTATCAGGGGTTTGGACCTTC.

This clonotype showed up many times. This chain connects TRBV20-1 to TRBJ2-1; 12 positions agree with TRBD2. This CDR3 has 14 amino acids. Germline V gives CDR1 DFQATT, CDR2 SNEGSKA (reference sequence). V gave up 1 base and J gave up 7 bases; unmatched junction bases: 2. The CDR3 region has the DNA TGCAGTGCTAGAGTACTAGCGGGAGGAAATGAGCAGTTCTTC. This translates into CSARVLAGGNEQFF.